This TCR beta chain was captured by sequencing in a study of cytomegalovirus exposure and HLA in healthy donors. Whereas donors were nominally healthy upon sampling, unrecorded immune exposures were probable. This clone occurred once. The junction departs from the called germline gene at one end, perhaps through a read error. The CDR3 sequence is 13 residues long. Germline V gene data show CDR1 as SGHRS and CDR2 as YFSETQ. PCR was performed using 60 Vbeta and 13 Jbeta primers. Sequencing used immunoSEQ multiplex PCR; TCRdb keeps in-frame clones, though not all of them. This table has approximately 110,000 clones, around four fifths appearing once.

The material sequenced was PBMCs. The origin of this receptor is a woman between 40 and 55 years old in good health and CMV-seropositive. This chain joins TRBV5-1 and TRBJ2-7, with D possibly matching TRBD2 (6 bases). The CDR3 loop reads CASSLGDSSIGNF. For the CDR3, the DNA is TGCGCCAGCTCGTTAGGGGACTCCTCTATCGGGAACTTC.